This entry is about one TCR beta chain. What it binds is not known. Autoimmune disease history or systemic immunosuppression led to patient exclusion. The method was immunoSEQ multiplex PCR; TCRdb's version includes in-frame clones alone and lacks a portion of them. Of over 40,000 clones detected, 70% to 90% appear once; the ten largest clones hold roughly 1.5%. Trimming at V came to 3 bases and at J to 4 bases, leaving 12 bases not matched to a gene. The CDR3 contains 18 residues. Germline-derived CDR1 and CDR2 are SGHRS and YFSETQ. This record comes from a study of OX40 agonist ivuxolimab in advanced cancers. Overall study: Treatment received earlier with anti-PD-1, anti-PD-L1 or anti-CTLA-4 agents was allowed, and over 35% had some.

Study-level points and caveats: With doses of 0.1-3.0 mg/kg, partial responders showed among the lowest clonal expansion.

The chain has TRBV5-1 and TRBJ2-3; 12 bases map to TRBD2. The sample was CD4+ or CD8+ T cells sorted from blood, taken in a trial of the OX40 agonist ivuxolimab. This sequence was found in an adult with an advanced solid tumor such as melanoma, head and neck, liver or kidney cancer. Here the CDR3 reads CASSWGLAGGPGADTQYF. The CDR3 DNA follows: TGCGCCAGCAGCTGGGGCCTAGCGGGAGGGCCGGGGGCAGATACGCAGTATTTT.